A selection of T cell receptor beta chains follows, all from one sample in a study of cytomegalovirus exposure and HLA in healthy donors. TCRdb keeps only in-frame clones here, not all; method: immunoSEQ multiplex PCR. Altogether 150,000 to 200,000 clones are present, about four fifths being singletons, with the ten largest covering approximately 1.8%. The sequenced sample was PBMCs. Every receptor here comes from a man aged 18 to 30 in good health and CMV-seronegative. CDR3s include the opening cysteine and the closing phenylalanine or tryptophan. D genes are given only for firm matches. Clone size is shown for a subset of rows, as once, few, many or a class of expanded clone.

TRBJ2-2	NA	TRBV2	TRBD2	CASSKGLAGDTGELFF	TGTGCCAGCAGCAAAGGACTAGCGGGAGACACCGGGGAGCTGTTTTTT
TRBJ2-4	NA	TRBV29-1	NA	CSVEELEDIQYF	TGCAGCGTTGAAGAGCTAGAGGACATTCAGTACTTC
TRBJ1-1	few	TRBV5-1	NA	CASRRSEEGEAFF	TGCGCCAGCAGGCGGAGTGAGGAGGGTGAAGCTTTCTTT
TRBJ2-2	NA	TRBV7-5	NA	CARSGRGSGVPNTGELFF	TGTGCCAGAAGCGGGCGTGGTAGCGGGGTTCCGAACACCGGGGAGCTGTTTTTT
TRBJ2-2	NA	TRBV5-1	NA	CASSLSEGELTGELFF	TGCGCCAGCAGCTTGTCGGAGGGAGAGTTGACTGGGGAGCTGTTTTTT
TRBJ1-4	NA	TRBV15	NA	CATSRGPELGVGDEKLFF	TGTGCCACCAGCAGAGGTCCTGAGTTGGGAGTGGGTGATGAAAAACTGTTTTTT
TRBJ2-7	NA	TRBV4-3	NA	CASSQDLAGEGYEQYF	TGCGCCAGCAGCCAAGATTTGGCAGGGGAGGGCTACGAGCAGTACTTC
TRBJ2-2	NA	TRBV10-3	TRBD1	CAISETRQGSNTGELFF	TGTGCCATCAGTGAGACCCGACAGGGGTCTAACACCGGGGAGCTGTTTTTT
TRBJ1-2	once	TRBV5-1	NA	CASSLGTGGGNGYTF	TGCGCCAGCAGCTTGGGGACCGGGGGGGGTAATGGCTACACCTTC
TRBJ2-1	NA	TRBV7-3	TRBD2	CASSPTAGAYNEQLF	TGTGCCAGCAGCCCGACAGCGGGAGCATACAATGAGCAGCTCTTC
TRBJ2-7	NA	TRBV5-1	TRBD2	CASSLGLAGGEQYF	TGCGCCAGCAGCTTGGGACTAGCGGGAGGCGAGCAGTACTTC
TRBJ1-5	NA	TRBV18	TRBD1	CATTGTGRGPQHF	TGTGCCACCACCGGGACAGGGCGGGGGCCCCAGCATTTT
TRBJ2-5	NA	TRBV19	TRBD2	CATRLAGQETQYF	TGTGCCACTCGACTAGCTGGACAAGAGACCCAGTACTTC
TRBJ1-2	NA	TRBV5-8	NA	CASSALNSYGYTF	TGTGCCAGCAGCGCCCTCAACAGCTATGGCTACACCTTC
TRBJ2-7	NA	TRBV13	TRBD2	CASSSPGLWIYEQYF	TGTGCCAGCAGCTCGCCGGGACTATGGATCTACGAGCAGTACTTC
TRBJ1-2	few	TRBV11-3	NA	CATLYGYTF	TGTGCCACCTTATATGGCTACACCTTC
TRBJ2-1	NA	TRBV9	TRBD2	CASSVTSGTYNEQFF	TGTGCCAGCAGCGTGACTAGCGGGACGTACAATGAGCAGTTCTTC
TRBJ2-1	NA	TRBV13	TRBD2	CASSLDRREVYNEQFF	TGTGCCAGCAGCTTAGATCGGCGGGAGGTCTACAATGAGCAGTTCTTC
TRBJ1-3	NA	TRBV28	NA	CASSHEGTGNTIYF	TGTGCCAGCAGCCACGAGGGCACTGGAAACACCATATATTTT
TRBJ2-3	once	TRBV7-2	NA	CASSLARAYLGPDTQYF	TGTGCCAGCAGCTTAGCGAGGGCTTACCTTGGGCCAGATACGCAGTATTTT
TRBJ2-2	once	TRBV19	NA	CASSLITGMVNTGELFF	TGTGCCAGTAGTTTAATAACGGGGATGGTGAACACCGGGGAGCTGTTTTTT
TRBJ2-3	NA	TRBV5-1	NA	CASSLGPFSSTDTQYF	TGCGCCAGCAGTCTGGGCCCATTTTCCAGCACAGATACGCAGTATTTT
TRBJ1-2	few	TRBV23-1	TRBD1	CASSPGTGFTNTF	TGCGCCAGCAGTCCCGGGACAGGGTTTACGAACACCTTC
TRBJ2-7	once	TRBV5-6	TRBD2	CASSPRLAGARYEQYF	TGTGCCAGCAGCCCTCGACTAGCGGGGGCACGATACGAGCAGTACTTC
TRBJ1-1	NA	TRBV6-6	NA	CASSTSGNTEAFF	TGTGCCAGCAGCACTTCAGGGAACACTGAAGCTTTCTTT
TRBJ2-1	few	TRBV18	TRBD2	CASSPRYRPLAGAPSYNEQFF	TGTGCCAGCTCACCACGTTACCGGCCACTAGCGGGAGCCCCCTCCTACAATGAGCAGTTCTTC
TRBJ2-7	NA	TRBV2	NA	CASNRGQFFYEQYF	TGTGCCAGCAATCGCGGTCAGTTTTTCTACGAGCAGTACTTC
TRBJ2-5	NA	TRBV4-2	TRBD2	CASSQRTSGLQGETQYF	TGTGCCAGCAGCCAAAGGACTAGCGGGCTACAAGGAGAGACCCAGTACTTC
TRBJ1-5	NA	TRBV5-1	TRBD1	CASSWGDRDQPQHF	TGCGCCAGCAGCTGGGGCGACAGGGACCAGCCCCAGCATTTT
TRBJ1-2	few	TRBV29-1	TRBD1	CSVSNRGRDGYTF	TGCAGCGTATCGAACAGGGGGAGGGATGGCTACACCTTC
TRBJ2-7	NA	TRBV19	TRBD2	CASSSMTSGSGEQYF	TGTGCCAGTAGTTCTATGACTAGCGGGAGCGGCGAGCAGTACTTC
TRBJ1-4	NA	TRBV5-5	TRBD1	CASSIRTTDRVGEKLFF	TGTGCCAGCAGCATCCGTACCACGGACAGGGTGGGTGAAAAACTGTTTTTT
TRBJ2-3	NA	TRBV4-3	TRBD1	CASSQEGPGTASTDTQYF	TGCGCCAGCAGCCAAGAAGGGCCAGGGACAGCAAGCACAGATACGCAGTATTTT
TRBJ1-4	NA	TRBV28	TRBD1	CASGGQETTNEKLFF	TGTGCCAGCGGTGGACAGGAGACAACTAATGAAAAACTGTTTTTT
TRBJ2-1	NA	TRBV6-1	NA	CASSEVVSPNQQFF	TGTGCCAGCAGTGAAGTGGTTAGCCCTAACCAGCAGTTCTTC
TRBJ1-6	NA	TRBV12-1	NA	CASSFRGYSPLHF	TGTGCCAGCAGCTTTCGCGGGTACTCACCCCTCCACTTT
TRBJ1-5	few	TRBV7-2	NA	CASSPPNQPQHF	TGTGCCAGCAGCCCTCCCAATCAGCCCCAGCATTTT
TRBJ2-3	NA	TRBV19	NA	CATATSPHTDTQYF	TGTGCCACCGCAACTAGTCCGCACACAGATACGCAGTATTTT
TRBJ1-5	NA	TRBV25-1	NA	CASSAQGGQPQHF	TGTGCCAGCAGTGCGCAGGGAGGGCAGCCCCAGCATTTT
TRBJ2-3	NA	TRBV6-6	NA	CASSNPLAGSTDTQYF	TGTGCCAGCAGTAACCCTCTGGCGGGGAGTACAGATACGCAGTATTTT
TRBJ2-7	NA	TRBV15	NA	CATSRAQGSSYEQYF	TGTGCCACCAGCAGAGCCCAGGGGAGTTCCTACGAGCAGTACTTC
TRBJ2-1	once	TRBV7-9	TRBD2	CASKTSGRPNEQFF	TGTGCCAGCAAGACTAGCGGGAGGCCCAATGAGCAGTTCTTC